This T cell receptor beta chain was identified during a study of T cells after yellow fever vaccination. Study details: Sorting of the EM, EMRA, CM and Tscm memory subsets was carried out using CD3, CD45RA, CCR7 and CD95. Study-wide results and caveats: Weaker, the secondary response peaked sooner, at day 5 versus 15.

This clonotype appeared many times. Germline V CDR1 and CDR2: SEHNR, FQNEAQ (reference sequence). The CDR3 sequence is 16 residues long. V was clipped by 5 bases and J by 0 bases; unmatched bases: 8. Using its own MiXCR run on the 5' RACE reads, TCRdb lists one record per CDR3 protein. The sample holds roughly 56,000 distinct CDR3 sequences, 5% to 6.5% seen once. This TCR derives from a man younger than 30 who received the YFV17D yellow fever vaccine. V gene TRBV7-9 combines with J gene TRBJ2-3, with TRBD2 identical over 7 bases. The sample in question was PBMCs, either bulk or a sorted T-cell subset (CD4+, CD8+, memory, or dextramer-sorted; not recorded which), obtained on the day of the yellow fever booster vaccination. DNA for the CDR3: TGTGCCAGCAGCCCAGCTGGCGGGAGCAGCACAGATACGCAGTATTTT. Translated: CASSPAGGSSTDTQYF. Supplemented by reference TRBV7-9 and TRBJ2-3, the full variable domain reads DTGVSQNPRHKITKRGQNVTFRCDPISEHNRLYWYRQTLGQGPEFLTYFQNEAQLEKSRLLSDRFSAERPKGSFSTLEIQRTEQGDSAMYLCASSPAGGSSTDTQYFGPGTRLTVL.